This T cell receptor (beta chain) stems from a study of T cell repertoires in cytomegalovirus infection. General study points: CMV-specific TCR beta clonotypes restricted by HLA-C were the ones dominating the ex vivo response.

With 1 base removed from V and 4 bases from J, the gap between germline ends came to 11 bases. The CDR3 runs 14 residues. Germline V gene sequence: CDR1 SGHTA, CDR2 FQGNSA. There are many counts of this clonotype. Its antigen is not identified. TCRdb reprocessed the reads via MiXCR and lists one record per CDR3 protein. The repertoire holds under 200,000 distinct CDR3 sequences, with about 15% as singletons. This chain joins TRBV7-2 and TRBJ2-7; D gene unclear. This sequence was found in a human donor in good health (CMV status not recorded). Some clones in this sample may be carry-over from other donors' samples. The sample consisted of CD8+ T cells from PBMCs. The CDR3 region has the DNA TGTGCCAGCAGCTTAGGTGTCGGATCTTACGAGCAGTACTTC. As protein: CASSLGVGSYEQYF.